This record concerns one T cell receptor (beta chain) sequence. Libraries were prepared by immunoSEQ multiplex PCR; TCRdb keeps only in-frame clonotypes and omits some of them. The sample has roughly 49,000 clones; roughly 80% are singletons. Single viable CD3+CD4+CD8-CD45RO+ cells were sorted as the memory CD4+ T cells. CDR1 is MNHEY, CDR2 SVGAGI, per germline. CDR3 length equals 14 residues. V lost 7 bases, J lost 0 bases, and 10 bases lay in between. This sample was taken from a study of memory CD4+ T cells and cytomegalovirus serostatus. The receptor comes from an adult in good health and CMV-seronegative. This chain connects TRBV6-5 to TRBJ1-3, with D possibly matching TRBD1 (6 bases). The specimen sequenced was memory CD4+ T cells from blood. DNA of the CDR3: TGTGCCAGCATGAGGGGGGTCTCTGGAAACACCATATATTTT. Protein product: CASMRGVSGNTIYF.